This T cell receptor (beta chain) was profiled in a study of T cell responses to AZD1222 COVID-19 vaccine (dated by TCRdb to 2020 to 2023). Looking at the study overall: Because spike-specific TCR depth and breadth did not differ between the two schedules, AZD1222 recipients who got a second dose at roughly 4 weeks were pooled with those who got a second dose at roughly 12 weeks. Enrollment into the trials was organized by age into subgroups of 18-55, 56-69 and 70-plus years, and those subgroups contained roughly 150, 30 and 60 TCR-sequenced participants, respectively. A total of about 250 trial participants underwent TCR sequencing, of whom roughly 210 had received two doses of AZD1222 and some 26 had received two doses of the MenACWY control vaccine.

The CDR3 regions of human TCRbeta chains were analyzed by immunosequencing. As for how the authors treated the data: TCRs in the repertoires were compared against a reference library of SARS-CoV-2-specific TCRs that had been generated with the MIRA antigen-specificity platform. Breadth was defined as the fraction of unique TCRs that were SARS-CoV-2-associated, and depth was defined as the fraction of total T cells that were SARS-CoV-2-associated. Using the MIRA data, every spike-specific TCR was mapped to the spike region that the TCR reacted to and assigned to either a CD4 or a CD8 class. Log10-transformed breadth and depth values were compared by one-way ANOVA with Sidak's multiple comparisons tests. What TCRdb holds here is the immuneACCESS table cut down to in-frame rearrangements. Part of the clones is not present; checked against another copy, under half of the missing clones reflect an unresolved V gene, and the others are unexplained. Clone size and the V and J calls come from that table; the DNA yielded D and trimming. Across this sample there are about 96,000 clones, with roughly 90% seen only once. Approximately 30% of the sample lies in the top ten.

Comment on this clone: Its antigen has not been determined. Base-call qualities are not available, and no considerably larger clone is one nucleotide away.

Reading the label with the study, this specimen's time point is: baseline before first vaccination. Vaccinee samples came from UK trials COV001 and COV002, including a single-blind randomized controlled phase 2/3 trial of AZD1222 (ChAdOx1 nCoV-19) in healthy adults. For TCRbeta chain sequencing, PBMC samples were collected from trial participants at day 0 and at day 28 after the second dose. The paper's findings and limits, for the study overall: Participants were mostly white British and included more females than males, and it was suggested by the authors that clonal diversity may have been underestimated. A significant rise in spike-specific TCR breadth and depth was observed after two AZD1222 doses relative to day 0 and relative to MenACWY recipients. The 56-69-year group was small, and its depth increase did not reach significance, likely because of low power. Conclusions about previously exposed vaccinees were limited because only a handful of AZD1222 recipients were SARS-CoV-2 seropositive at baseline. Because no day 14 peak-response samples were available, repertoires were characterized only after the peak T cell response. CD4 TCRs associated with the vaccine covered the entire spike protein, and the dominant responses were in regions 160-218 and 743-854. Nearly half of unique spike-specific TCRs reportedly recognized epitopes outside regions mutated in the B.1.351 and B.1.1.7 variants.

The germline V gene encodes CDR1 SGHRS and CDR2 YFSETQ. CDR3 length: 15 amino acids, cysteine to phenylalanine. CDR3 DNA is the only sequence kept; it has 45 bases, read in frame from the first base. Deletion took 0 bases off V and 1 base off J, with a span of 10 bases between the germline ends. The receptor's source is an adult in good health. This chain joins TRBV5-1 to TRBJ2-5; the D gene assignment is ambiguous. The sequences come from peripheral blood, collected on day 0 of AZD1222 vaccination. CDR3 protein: CASSLALTPQETQYF. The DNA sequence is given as TGCGCCAGCAGCTTGGCCCTTACCCCCCAAGAGACCCAGTACTTC.